These 9 T cell receptor beta chains came from one sample sequenced in a study of blood T cells in healthy people across ages. Together with a sample-barcoded 5' primer, a J-beta primer mix was included in a second PCR lasting about 6 to 11 cycles. In TCRdb, the 5' RACE reads were re-called with MiXCR into one record per CDR3 protein. Seen here are fewer than 2 million distinct CDR3 sequences, about two fifths observed once, and the top ten hold around 23%. The specimen sequenced was blood. Receptors originate from a human donor in good health.

This chain links TRBV20-1 with TRBJ1-1, with D possibly TRBD1 on 5 matching bases. The ends were cut back, 2 bases at V and 0 bases at J, with 13 bases in the middle. Germline CDR1 and CDR2: DFQATT and SNEGSKA (reference sequence). The CDR3 extends over 15 amino acids. The CDR3 DNA sequence: TGCAGTGCTAGAAAATTCCGACAGATGAACACTGAAGCTTTCTTT. Translating gives CSARKFRQMNTEAFF.

The rearrangement links TRBV12-3 or TRBV12-4 to TRBJ2-5; 7 bases agree with TRBD1. V dropped 0 bases and J dropped 11; count of bases not matched to a gene: 18. The CDR3 is 17 amino acids. CDR3 DNA sequence: TGTGCCAGCAGTTTAGCGATTGGGACAGCTCACACCAATGAGCAGTACTTC. Protein product: CASSLAIGTAHTNEQYF.

This clonotype was picked up a small number of times. The V and J genes are TRBV7-2 and TRBJ2-6; D possibly corresponds to TRBD1 (5 bases). Germline-derived CDR1 and CDR2 are SGHTA and FQGNSA. The CDR3 consists of 16 residues. Trimming pared 5 bases from V and 4 bases from J, leaving 15 bases between. CDR3 bases: TGTGCCAGCAGCCTAGACTGGGGCTCGGGGGCCAACGTCCTGACTTTC. Translated, it gives CASSLDWGSGANVLTF.

This clonotype was picked up a small number of times. The genes are TRBV27 and TRBJ1-2; the D is unclear. CDR1 is MNHEY and CDR2 is SMNVEV in the germline V gene (reference sequence). Trimming removed 2 bases at V and 2 bases at J, with 15 bases between. The CDR3 length is 16 residues. CDR3 DNA sequence: TGTGCCAGCAGTTTAAATCGCGGGCCGACCAACTATGGCTACACCTTC. Translating gives CASSLNRGPTNYGYTF.

The CDR3 protein is CAISGTGVTNEKLFF. The CDR3 DNA reads TGTGCCATCAGTGGAACAGGGGTGACTAATGAAAAACTGTTTTTT. The rearrangement joins TRBV10-3 to TRBJ1-4; 7 bases align to TRBD1. V was pared by 4 bases and J by 2 bases, with 4 bases of the junction left unmatched. Germline V CDR1 and CDR2: ENHRY, SYGVKD. The length of the CDR3 is 15 residues.

This clonotype was detected many times. This chain connects TRBV5-1 to TRBJ2-1; tentative D call: TRBD1 (5 bases). Germline values: CDR1 SGHRS, CDR2 YFSETQ. Trimming removed 2 bases at V and 8 bases at J, with 17 bases between. CDR3 length: 15 amino acids. The chain's CDR3 is CASSLRAGSLDEQFF. The CDR3 nucleotides are TGCGCCAGCAGCTTACGGGCAGGGTCTTTGGATGAGCAGTTCTTC.

This clonotype was observed once. The J gene is TRBJ2-7, the V gene TRBV27, with TRBD1 matching 9 bases. Trimming removed 2 bases from V and 5 bases from J; junction bases left unmatched: 10. CDR1 and CDR2 from the germline V gene are MNHEY and SMNVEV (reference sequence). The CDR3 is 16 residues long. CDR3 protein: CASSLRPGQGYHEQYF. The CDR3, as DNA: TGTGCCAGCAGTTTACGCCCGGGACAGGGATATCACGAGCAGTACTTC.

The sample holds a few counts of this clonotype. The chain employs TRBV7-6 and TRBJ2-7, with D possibly being TRBD1 or TRBD2 (6 bases each). Between the trimmed V and J ends, which lost 5 bases and 6 bases, there was a span of 14 bases. CDR1 SGHVS and CDR2 FNYEAQ come from the germline V gene. The CDR3 runs to 13 residues. DNA for the CDR3: TGTGCCAGCAGCGTCCTAAGGGGGGCCGAGCAGTACTTC. Translating gives CASSVLRGAEQYF.

A single count supports this clonotype. Relative to the germline gene, one junction end is altered; a read error may explain this. The rearrangement links TRBV6-6 to TRBJ1-6, with 9 bases identical to TRBD1. The CDR3 contains 17 residues. Germline V gene data show CDR1 as MNHNY and CDR2 as SVGAGI (reference sequence). CDR3 loop: CASSYMGLGQGNSPRHF. As DNA, the CDR3 is TGTGCCAGCAGTTATATGGGATTGGGACAGGGAAATTCACCCCGCCACTTT.